The 7 T cell receptor beta chains in this list originate from one sample, sequenced in a study of glioma-infiltrating T cells. TCR alpha and beta CDR3 regions were amplified from RNA using iRepertoire nested multiplex PCR. TCRdb fed the multiplex PCR reads into MiXCR, producing one record per CDR3 protein. Here the sample spans approximately 110,000 distinct CDR3 sequences, 23% being singletons. The specimen sequenced was glioma tissue, nonneoplastic brain tissue, or PBMCs (not recorded which). These receptors were taken from a human donor with low-grade glioma or glioblastoma, undergoing nonglioma brain surgery, or in good health (not recorded which).

The chain combines TRBV7-9 with TRBJ2-6; 7 nucleotides line up with TRBD2. This CDR3 is built from 17 residues. The V segment lost 4 bases and the J segment 0 bases; nucleotides outside the gene matches: 6. The V gene's germline CDR1 is SEHNR and CDR2 FQNEAQ (reference sequence). For the CDR3, the DNA is TGTGCCAGCAGCTGGGGAGGGGAGCGCTCTGGGGCCAACGTCCTGACTTTC. Protein sequence: CASSWGGERSGANVLTF.

This clonotype was seen at least ten times. One junction end disagrees with the germline gene, perhaps due to a read error. This chain uses TRBV7-2 with TRBJ2-1, with D perhaps TRBD1 (6 bases). The CDR3 totals 17 residues. Germline V gene data show CDR1 as SGHTA and CDR2 as FQGNSA. CDR3 region: CASSLRFPQGGSNEQFF. The CDR3 DNA reads as TGTGCGAGCAGCCTTCGGTTCCCACAGGGCGGTAGCAATGAGCAGTTCTTC.

This clonotype was seen many times. As DNA, the CDR3 is TGTGCCAGCAGCTTAGCTAGCGGGAGTGTCGGGGAGCTGTTTTTT. Its translation: CASSLASGSVGELFF. The chain combines TRBV7-8 with TRBJ2-2, with 9 bases that match TRBD2. Germline CDR1 is SGHVS and CDR2 is FQNEAQ. This CDR3 has 15 amino acids. J lost 7 bases, V lost 0 bases, and 3 bases had no gene match.

Note on this clonotype: The junction departs from the called germline gene at one end, perhaps through a read error. The chain couples TRBV2 to TRBJ1-1; no definite D call. Germline CDR1 reads SNHLY; CDR2 reads FYNNEI. There are 11 residues in the CDR3. This CDR3 reads CVSIEQIEAFF. The CDR3 DNA follows: TGTGTCAGCATTGAACAGATTGAAGCTTTCTTT.

The sample holds many counts of this clonotype. This sequence joins TRBV4-2 and TRBJ2-7; 12 bases are a match to TRBD2. The CDR3 runs 15 residues. Germline V lookup: CDR1 LGHNA, CDR2 YNFKEQ. V lost 5 bases, J lost 3 bases, and 5 bases stayed unmatched. The CDR3 sequence: CASSIRTSGNYEQYF. CDR3 DNA: TGTGCCAGCAGCATCCGGACTAGCGGGAACTACGAGCAGTACTTC.

This chain links TRBV5-6 with TRBJ2-7, with D unclear. V lost 1 base to trimming and J lost 7 bases, with 9 bases between them. Germline V gives CDR1 SGHDT, CDR2 YYEEEE. The CDR3 spans 12 residues. The CDR3 DNA is TGTGCCAGCAGCTTGACGTTGCGGGAGCAGTACTTC. Its translation is CASSLTLREQYF. Together with reference TRBV5-6 and TRBJ2-7, the CDR3 gives the full variable domain: DAGVTQSPTHLIKTRGQQVTLRCSPKSGHDTVSWYQQALGQGPQFIFQYYEEEERQRGNFPDRFSGHQFPNYSSELNVNALLLGDSALYLCASSLTLREQYFGPGTRLTVT.

This clonotype was picked up many times. The rearrangement joins TRBV6-1 to TRBJ1-2; the match to TRBD1 covers 8 bases. Per the germline V gene, CDR1 is MNHNS and CDR2 is SASEGT. CDR3 length equals 14 residues. J lost 5 bases, V lost 6 bases, and 8 bases had no gene match. CDR3 protein: CASRGQGQEYGYTF. As DNA, the CDR3 is TGTGCCAGCAGGGGCCAGGGACAGGAGTATGGCTACACCTTC.